Below are 31 T cell receptor beta chains sequenced from a single sample in a study of shared clonotypes between healthy human individuals. Profiled with immunoSEQ multiplex PCR; TCRdb holds only in-frame clones, not every one. Of about 2.4 million clones in the sample, about 92% are singletons; the top ten hold roughly 0.14%. Sequenced material: naive CD4+ T cells sorted from blood. Described subset: CD45RA+ positively selected. The source is a man between 18 and 29 years old in good health.

This rearrangement joins TRBV10-3 to TRBJ2-2; 7 nucleotides align to TRBD1. The CDR3 length is 16 residues. V lost 6 bases, J lost 5 bases, and 12 bases stayed unmatched. Germline V CDR1 and CDR2: ENHRY, SYGVKD. The CDR3 here is CAIRTTAGGETGELFF. The CDR3 bases are TGTGCCATCAGGACAACCGCAGGGGGTGAGACCGGGGAGCTGTTTTTT.

The rearrangement joins TRBV7-2 to TRBJ2-7; D might be TRBD1 or TRBD2, each matching 5 bases. This CDR3 contains 16 residues. Germline CDR1 SGHTA, CDR2 FQGNSA. The V end lost 1 base, the J end lost 7 bases, and 20 bases lay between the germline ends. The CDR3 region has the DNA TGTGCCAGCAGCTTAGATGGTCAGGGACCCCCTAAGGAGCAGTACTTC. As protein: CASSLDGQGPPKEQYF.

A few counts support this clone. The rearrangement links TRBV10-1 to TRBJ1-1; D is undetermined. CDR1 and CDR2 (germline): WNHNN, SYGVQD (reference sequence). The ends were cut back, 3 bases at V and 2 bases at J, with 7 bases in the middle. The CDR3 length is 13 residues. In nucleotides, the CDR3 is TGCGCCAGCAGTGATAGTCCTAACACTGAAGCTTTCTTT. This gives the protein CASSDSPNTEAFF.

In the case of this clone: In the same sample, other DNA sequences code for this CDR3. V gene TRBV2 combines with J gene TRBJ1-2, with D possibly being TRBD1 (5 bases). CDR1 is SNHLY and CDR2 is FYNNEI in the germline V gene. The length of the CDR3 is 12 residues. V lost 8 bases and J 0 bases, leaving 7 bases between the germline ends. The CDR3 DNA follows: TGTGCCAGCGGGGGGACTAACTATGGCTACACCTTC. It translates to CASGGTNYGYTF.

V is TRBV18 and J is TRBJ2-7; 7 positions match TRBD2. Germline CDR1 and CDR2: KGHSH and LQKENI. The ends lost 4 bases at V and 2 bases at J; junction bases unmatched: 5. CDR3 length: 14 residues. CDR3 DNA: TGTGCCAGCTCACAGGCTAGCGGAACCTACGAGCAGTACTTC. Translating gives CASSQASGTYEQYF.

This rearrangement joins TRBV7-2 to TRBJ1-1; 7 nucleotides align to TRBD1. Unmatched junction bases numbered 5, after V lost 6 bases and J lost 1 base. There are 14 residues in the CDR3. CDR1 SGHTA and CDR2 FQGNSA come from the germline V gene. This CDR3 reads CASRVGTANTEAFF. CDR3 nucleotide sequence: TGTGCCAGCAGAGTGGGGACAGCGAACACTGAAGCTTTCTTT.

This clone was seen once. The genes are TRBV5-6 and TRBJ2-7, with 11 bases aligning to TRBD2. Germline loops: CDR1 SGHDT, CDR2 YYEEEE. V shed 3 bases and J 2 bases; nucleotides not matched to a gene: 7. CDR3 size: 16 residues. The chain's CDR3 is CASSSPGLADTYEQYF. CDR3 DNA: TGTGCCAGCAGCTCACCGGGACTAGCGGACACCTACGAGCAGTACTTC.

For this clone: This clone may be a read error of a much larger clone one base away. At the DNA level, this CDR3 is encoded by other sequences in the same sample as well. CDR3 loop: CASSAQETQYF. In DNA form, the CDR3 reads TGTGCCAGCAGCGCCCAAGAGACCCAGTACTTC. J is TRBJ2-5 and V is TRBV11-2, with no clear D. V was shortened by 5 bases and J by 1 base, with 2 bases between the two germline ends. The CDR3 has 11 amino acids. The germline V gene encodes CDR1 SGHAT and CDR2 FQNNGV. The full variable domain, with the rest looked up from reference TRBV11-2 and TRBJ2-5, is EAGVAQSPRYKIIEKRQSVAFWCNPISGHATLYWYQQILGQGPKLLIQFQNNGVVDDSQLPKDRFSAERLKGVDSTLKIQPAKLEDSAVYLCASSAQETQYFGPGTRLLVL.

The chain has TRBV2 and TRBJ1-5, with D possibly matching TRBD1 (6 bases). There are 15 residues in the CDR3. The germline V and J ends were trimmed by 7 bases and 2 bases, with 15 bases remaining between them. The germline V gene has CDR1 SNHLY and CDR2 FYNNEI. In nucleotides, the CDR3 is TGTGCCAGCACCCTGACAGGTCCCGGCAATCAGCCCCAGCATTTT. It translates to CASTLTGPGNQPQHF.

This sequence joins TRBV7-2 and TRBJ2-5; 10 bases are a match to TRBD1. The CDR3 is 13 residues long. The germline gives CDR1 SGHTA, CDR2 FQGNSA. J was trimmed by 7 bases and V by 6 bases; bases with no gene match: 5. The DNA for the CDR3 is TGTGCCAGCAGGTCCGGGACAGGGGTGACCCAGTACTTC. The encoded protein is CASRSGTGVTQYF.

This CDR3 is CASSPGLAGNEQYF. The DNA for the CDR3 is TGTGCCAGCAGCCCGGGACTAGCGGGGAACGAGCAGTACTTC. The J gene is TRBJ2-7, the V gene TRBV6-5, with TRBD2 identical over 13 bases. Germline lookup yields CDR1 MNHEY and CDR2 SVGAGI. CDR3 length equals 14 residues. Germline trimming cut 6 bases from V and 5 bases from J; bases unmatched to any gene: 4.

The chain uses TRBV19 and TRBJ1-5, with 9 nucleotides matching TRBD1. This CDR3 region has 15 residues. Germline values: CDR1 LNHDA, CDR2 SQIVND (reference sequence). The J segment lost 5 bases and the V segment lost 9 bases, leaving 11 bases of the junction unmatched. CDR3 sequence: CASSDGTGRDQPQHF. CDR3 nucleotides: TGTGCCAGCTCCGACGGGACAGGGCGGGATCAGCCCCAGCATTTT.

The J gene is TRBJ2-7, the V gene TRBV21-1. TRBV21-1 is annotated as a pseudogene. This CDR3 has 15 amino acids. The CDR3 is CASSKRSAVSYEQYF. The DNA for the CDR3 is TGTGCCAGCAGCAAAAGGTCAGCAGTCTCCTACGAGCAGTACTTC.

This chain uses TRBV11-3 with TRBJ2-3, with D unresolved. V was clipped by 5 bases and J by 0 bases, with 3 bases between them. CDR3 length: 12 residues. CDR1 SGHNT and CDR2 YENEEA come from the germline V gene. DNA for the CDR3: TGTGCCAGCAGCGCCAGCACAGATACGCAGTATTTT. Protein sequence: CASSASTDTQYF.

This chain links TRBV7-8 with TRBJ2-1; D possibly matches TRBD1 or TRBD2 (5 bases each). The germline CDR1 and CDR2 sequences are SGHVS and FQNEAQ. V was trimmed by 1 base and J by 0 bases, leaving 10 bases between them. The CDR3 loop spans 16 amino acids. The CDR3 nucleotides are TGTGCCAGCAGCTTAGTCTGGGACCCCTCCTACAATGAGCAGTTCTTC. The encoded protein is CASSLVWDPSYNEQFF.

The J gene is TRBJ1-1, the V gene TRBV11-2; unclear D gene. The CDR3 length is 15 residues. V lost 1 base and J lost 3, with 12 bases in between. Germline V gene sequence: CDR1 SGHAT, CDR2 FQNNGV. Here the CDR3 DNA reads TGTGCCAGCAGCTTAGGAGGTGCAGTGTACACTGAAGCTTTCTTT. This gives the protein CASSLGGAVYTEAFF.

J is TRBJ1-4 and V is TRBV18, with no clear D. Germline CDR1 KGHSH, CDR2 LQKENI. CDR3 length: 14 amino acids. Trimming removed 2 bases from V and 6 bases from J, with 10 bases in between. The CDR3, as DNA: TGTGCCAGCTCACCAGTCTTGTCAGATGAAAAACTGTTTTTT. Translated, it gives CASSPVLSDEKLFF.

The chain carries TRBV9 and TRBJ1-6; TRBD1 might be the D (6 bases). The germline V gene encodes CDR1 SGDLS and CDR2 YYNGEE. The V gene lost 3 bases and the J gene lost 8 bases, with 15 bases spanning the gap. The CDR3 extends over 15 amino acids. The CDR3 sequence: CASSAGAVGDSPLHF. CDR3 DNA: TGTGCCAGCAGCGCGGGGGCGGTTGGGGATTCACCCCTCCACTTT.

Comment on this clone: This CDR3 is also generated by other DNA sequences in the sample. The chain uses TRBV18 and TRBJ2-7; D is perhaps TRBD2 (5 bases). The CDR3 has 14 amino acids. Germline lookup yields CDR1 KGHSH and CDR2 LQKENI. Trimming cost V 2 bases and J 3 bases, with 11 bases left between them. The CDR3 region has the DNA TGTGCCAGCTCACCAGGACGAGGGAACTACGAGCAGTACTTC. This sequence encodes CASSPGRGNYEQYF.

The genes are TRBV5-1 and TRBJ2-7; D tentatively fits TRBD1 or TRBD2 (6 bases each). Germline CDR1 SGHRS, CDR2 YFSETQ. The CDR3 is 14 amino acids. Trimming pared 0 bases from V and 6 bases from J, leaving 13 bases between. The CDR3 spells CASSLAVGGGEQYF. CDR3 in DNA: TGCGCCAGCAGCTTGGCGGTCGGAGGGGGCGAGCAGTACTTC.

The gene calls are TRBV15 and TRBJ2-2; no reliable D call. Germline lookup yields CDR1 LNHNV and CDR2 YYDKDF (reference sequence). The CDR3 loop spans 16 amino acids. Trimming removed 0 bases from V and 6 bases from J, with 14 bases in between. The CDR3 nucleotides read TGTGCCACCAGCAGAGAAGTCCCCCGGTCCCCCGGGGAGCTGTTTTTT. Protein sequence: CATSREVPRSPGELFF. The complete variable domain, with remaining parts taken from reference TRBV15 and TRBJ2-2, reads DAMVIQNPRYQVTQFGKPVTLSCSQTLNHNVMYWYQQKSSQAPKLLFHYYDKDFNNEADTPDNFQSRRPNTSFCFLDIRSPGLGDTAMYLCATSREVPRSPGELFFGEGSRLTVL.

The sample holds one count of this clone. This rearrangement joins TRBV7-2 to TRBJ1-1; D might be TRBD1 (6 bases). The CDR3 extends over 15 amino acids. V gave up 5 bases and J gave up 5 bases, with 18 bases separating them. The germline CDR1 and CDR2 sequences are SGHTA and FQGNSA. CDR3 amino acids: CASSPRQGFRTEAFF. DNA for the CDR3: TGTGCCAGCAGCCCCAGGCAGGGGTTTCGGACTGAAGCTTTCTTT.

In this sample, this clone turned up once. This chain uses TRBV19 with TRBJ1-1; D unresolved. V shed 7 bases and J shed 8 bases, with 17 bases lying between them. The V gene's germline CDR1 is LNHDA and CDR2 SQIVND (reference sequence). The CDR3 length is 13 residues. The CDR3 sequence is CASTRPGTSEAFF. As DNA, the CDR3 is TGTGCCAGTACCCGGCCAGGAACCTCCGAAGCTTTCTTT.

The rearrangement uses TRBV4-3 and TRBJ1-6; the D is unclear. Trimming pared 0 bases from V and 0 bases from J, leaving 6 bases between. The CDR3 runs 16 residues. Germline lookup yields CDR1 LGHNA and CDR2 YSLEER. Written as DNA, the CDR3 is TGCGCCAGCAGCCAAGAGCCTAGCTCCTATAATTCACCCCTCCACTTT. It encodes CASSQEPSSYNSPLHF.

A note on this clone: At the DNA level, this CDR3 is encoded by other sequences in the same sample as well. The chain couples TRBV7-9 to TRBJ2-3; possibly TRBD2 for D (6 bases). Trimming took off 3 bases at V and 1 base at J, with 14 bases between the two ends. The CDR3 loop spans 16 amino acids. The V gene's germline CDR1 is SEHNR and CDR2 FQNEAQ (reference sequence). The CDR3 bases are TGTGCCAGCAGCTTGGCCGGGGGATTAGGCACAGATACGCAGTATTTT. Translating it yields CASSLAGGLGTDTQYF.

On this clone: Distinct nucleotide sequences in the sample also encode this CDR3. The chain recombines TRBV19 with TRBJ2-5; the D gene is possibly TRBD2 (6 bases). The CDR3 loop spans 14 amino acids. V was pared by 2 bases and J by 1 base, with 8 bases between. CDR1 LNHDA and CDR2 SQIVND come from the germline V gene (reference sequence). CDR3 in DNA: TGTGCCAGTAGTATACAGGGAGGCCAAGAGACCCAGTACTTC. It codes for CASSIQGGQETQYF.

This clone was recorded once. The genes are TRBV2 and TRBJ2-2; TRBD1 agrees at 8 bases. Germline-derived CDR1 and CDR2 are SNHLY and FYNNEI. Trimming removed 7 bases from V and 2 bases from J; junction bases left unmatched: 9. The CDR3 sequence is 16 residues long. The CDR3 bases are TGTGCCAGCACATCCCAGGGGGCCATCAACACCGGGGAGCTGTTTTTT. Translated, it gives CASTSQGAINTGELFF.

J is TRBJ2-7 and V is TRBV30; TRBD2 matches 10 bases. With 2 bases clipped from V and 2 bases from J, the junction kept 9 bases outside the gene matches. The CDR3 extends over 16 amino acids. Germline V gives CDR1 GTSNPN, CDR2 SVGIG (reference sequence). CDR3: CAWSPYRLAGAYEQYF. Here the CDR3 DNA reads TGTGCCTGGAGTCCATATCGGCTAGCGGGAGCCTACGAGCAGTACTTC.

This chain links TRBV6-5 with TRBJ1-2; TRBD1 agrees at 8 bases. The CDR3 consists of 15 residues. Germline trimming cut 4 bases from V and 2 bases from J; bases unmatched to any gene: 6. Germline V gene lookup returns CDR1 MNHEY and CDR2 SVGAGI. As DNA, the CDR3 is TGTGCCAGCAGTTGGGAAGGACAGGGCAACTATGGCTACACCTTC. Amino acids: CASSWEGQGNYGYTF.

The CDR3: CASSPGLGQGVSGYTF. The CDR3 region has the DNA TGTGCCAGCTCACCAGGTTTAGGACAGGGGGTGTCTGGCTACACCTTC. The chain couples TRBV18 to TRBJ1-2; TRBD1 aligns across 10 bases. The V gene's germline CDR1 is KGHSH and CDR2 LQKENI. With 2 bases clipped from V and 7 bases from J, the junction kept 10 bases outside the gene matches. The CDR3 sequence is 16 residues long.

This clone appeared once. The chain uses TRBV5-6 and TRBJ1-4; D remains unclear. V lost 0 bases and J lost 13, with 10 bases in between. There are 12 residues in the CDR3. The germline V gene encodes CDR1 SGHDT and CDR2 YYEEEE. The CDR3 coding sequence is TGTGCCAGCAGCTTGGGGGCCAGAGGACTGTTTTTT. Translation gives CASSLGARGLFF.